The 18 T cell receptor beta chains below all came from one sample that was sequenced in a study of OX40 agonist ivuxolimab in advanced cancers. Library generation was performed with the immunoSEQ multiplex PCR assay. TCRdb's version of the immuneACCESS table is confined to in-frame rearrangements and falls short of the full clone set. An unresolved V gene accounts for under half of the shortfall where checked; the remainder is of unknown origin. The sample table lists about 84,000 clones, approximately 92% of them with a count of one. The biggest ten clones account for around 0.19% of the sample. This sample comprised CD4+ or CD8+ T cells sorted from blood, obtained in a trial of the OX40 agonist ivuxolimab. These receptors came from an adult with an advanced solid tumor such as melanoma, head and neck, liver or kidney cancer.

CDR3 sequence (DNA): TGTGCCAGCAGCCAACTAGGGGCAGATACGCAGTATTTT. Protein sequence: CASSQLGADTQYF. The rearrangement joins TRBV4-2 to TRBJ2-3; tentative D call: TRBD1 (5 bases). V dropped 2 bases and J dropped 4 bases, with 7 bases sitting between them. This CDR3 has 13 amino acids. Germline V gene data show CDR1 as LGHNA and CDR2 as YNFKEQ.

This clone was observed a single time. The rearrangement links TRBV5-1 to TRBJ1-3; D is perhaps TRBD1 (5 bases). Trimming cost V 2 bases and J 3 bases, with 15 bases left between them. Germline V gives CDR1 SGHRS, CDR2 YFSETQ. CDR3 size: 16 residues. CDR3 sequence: CASSFSPRVGGNTIYF. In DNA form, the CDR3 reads TGCGCCAGCAGCTTCAGTCCCAGGGTCGGTGGAAACACCATATATTTT.

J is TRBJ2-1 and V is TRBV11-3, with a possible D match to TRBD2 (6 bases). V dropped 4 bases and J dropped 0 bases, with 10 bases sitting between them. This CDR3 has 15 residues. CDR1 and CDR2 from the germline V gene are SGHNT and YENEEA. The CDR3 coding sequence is TGTGCCAGCAGCTCGGGACTTAGCTCCTACAATGAGCAGTTCTTC. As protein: CASSSGLSSYNEQFF.

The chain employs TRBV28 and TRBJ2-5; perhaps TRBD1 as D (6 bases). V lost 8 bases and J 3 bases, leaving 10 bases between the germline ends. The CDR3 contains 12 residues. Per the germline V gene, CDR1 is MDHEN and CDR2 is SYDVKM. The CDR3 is CASGTPKETQYF. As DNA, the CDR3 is TGTGCCAGCGGGACACCCAAAGAGACCCAGTACTTC.

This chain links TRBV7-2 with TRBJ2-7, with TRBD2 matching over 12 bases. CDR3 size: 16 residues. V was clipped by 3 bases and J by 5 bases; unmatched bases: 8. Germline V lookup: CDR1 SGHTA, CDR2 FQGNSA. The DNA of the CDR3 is TGTGCCAGCAGCTTTCTAGCGGGAGGGCCGATTCACGAGCAGTACTTC. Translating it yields CASSFLAGGPIHEQYF. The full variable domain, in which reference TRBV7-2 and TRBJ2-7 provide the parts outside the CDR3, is GAGVSQSPSNKVTEKGKDVELRCDPISGHTALYWYRQSLGQGLEFLIYFQGNSAPDKSGLPSDRFSAERTGGSVSTLTIQRTQQEDSAVYLCASSFLAGGPIHEQYFGPGTRLTVT.

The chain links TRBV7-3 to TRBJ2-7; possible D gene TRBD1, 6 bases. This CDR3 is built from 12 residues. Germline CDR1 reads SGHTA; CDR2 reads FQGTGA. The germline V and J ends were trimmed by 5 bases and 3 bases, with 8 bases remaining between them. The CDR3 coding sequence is TGTGCCAGCAGCCAAGGGGGCTACGAGCAGTACTTC. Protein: CASSQGGYEQYF.

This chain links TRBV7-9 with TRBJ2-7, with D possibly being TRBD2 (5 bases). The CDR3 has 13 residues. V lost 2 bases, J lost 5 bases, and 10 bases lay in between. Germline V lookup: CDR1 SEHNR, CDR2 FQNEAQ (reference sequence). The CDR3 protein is CASSLLAGHEQYF. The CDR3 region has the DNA TGTGCCAGCAGCTTACTCGCGGGCCACGAGCAGTACTTC. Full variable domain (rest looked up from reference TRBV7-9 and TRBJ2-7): DTGVSQNPRHKITKRGQNVTFRCDPISEHNRLYWYRQTLGQGPEFLTYFQNEAQLEKSRLLSDRFSAERPKGSFSTLEIQRTEQGDSAMYLCASSLLAGHEQYFGPGTRLTVT.

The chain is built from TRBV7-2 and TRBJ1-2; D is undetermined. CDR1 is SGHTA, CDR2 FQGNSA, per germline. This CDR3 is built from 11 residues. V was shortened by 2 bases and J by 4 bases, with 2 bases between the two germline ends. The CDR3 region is CASSLSYGYTF. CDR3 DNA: TGTGCCAGCAGCTTATCCTATGGCTACACCTTC. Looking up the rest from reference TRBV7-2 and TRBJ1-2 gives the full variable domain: GAGVSQSPSNKVTEKGKDVELRCDPISGHTALYWYRQSLGQGLEFLIYFQGNSAPDKSGLPSDRFSAERTGGSVSTLTIQRTQQEDSAVYLCASSLSYGYTFGSGTRLTVV.

The CDR3 DNA sequence: TGTGCCAGCAGCTCCGGTGCCGGTCCCGTGGGCTACACCTTC. Translated, it gives CASSSGAGPVGYTF. J is TRBJ1-2 and V is TRBV7-2, with unresolved D. Deletions cut 4 bases from V and 8 bases from J, with 17 bases between. This CDR3 region has 14 residues. Germline V gives CDR1 SGHTA, CDR2 FQGNSA. Full variable domain (remainder filled in from reference TRBV7-2 and TRBJ1-2): GAGVSQSPSNKVTEKGKDVELRCDPISGHTALYWYRQSLGQGLEFLIYFQGNSAPDKSGLPSDRFSAERTGGSVSTLTIQRTQQEDSAVYLCASSSGAGPVGYTFGSGTRLTVV.

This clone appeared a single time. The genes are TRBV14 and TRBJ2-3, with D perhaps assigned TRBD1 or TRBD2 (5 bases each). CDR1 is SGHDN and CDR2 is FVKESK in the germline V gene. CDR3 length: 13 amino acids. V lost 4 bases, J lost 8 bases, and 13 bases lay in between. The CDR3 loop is CASSLTGQTTQYF. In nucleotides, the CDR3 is TGTGCCAGCAGCCTGACGGGGCAGACTACGCAGTATTTT.

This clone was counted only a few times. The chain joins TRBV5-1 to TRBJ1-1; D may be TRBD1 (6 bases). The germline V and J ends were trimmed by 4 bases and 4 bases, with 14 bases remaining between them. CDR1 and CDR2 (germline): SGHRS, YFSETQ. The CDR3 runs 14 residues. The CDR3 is CASSLQGSGTEAFF. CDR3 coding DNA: TGCGCCAGCAGCCTACAGGGTAGCGGCACTGAAGCTTTCTTT.

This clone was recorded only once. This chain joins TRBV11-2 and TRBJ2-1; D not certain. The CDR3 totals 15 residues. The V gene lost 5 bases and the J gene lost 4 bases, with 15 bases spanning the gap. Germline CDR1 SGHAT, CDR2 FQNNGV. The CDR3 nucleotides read TGTGCCAGCAGCCTACGCGGTCTCTCGTACAATGAGCAGTTCTTC. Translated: CASSLRGLSYNEQFF. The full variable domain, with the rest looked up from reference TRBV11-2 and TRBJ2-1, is EAGVAQSPRYKIIEKRQSVAFWCNPISGHATLYWYQQILGQGPKLLIQFQNNGVVDDSQLPKDRFSAERLKGVDSTLKIQPAKLEDSAVYLCASSLRGLSYNEQFFGPGTRLTVL.

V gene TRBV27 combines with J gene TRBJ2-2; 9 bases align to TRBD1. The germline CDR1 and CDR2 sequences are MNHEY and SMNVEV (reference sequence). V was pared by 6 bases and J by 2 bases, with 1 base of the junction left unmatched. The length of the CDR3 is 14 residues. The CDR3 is CASRDRGNTGELFF. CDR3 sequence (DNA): TGTGCCAGCAGGGACAGGGGAAACACCGGGGAGCTGTTTTTT.

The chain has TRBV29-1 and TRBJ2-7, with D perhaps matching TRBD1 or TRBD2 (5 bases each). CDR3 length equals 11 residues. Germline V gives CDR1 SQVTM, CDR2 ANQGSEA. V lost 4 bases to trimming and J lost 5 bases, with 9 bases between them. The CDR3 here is CSVGTGHEQYF. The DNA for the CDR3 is TGCAGCGTTGGGACGGGGCACGAGCAGTACTTC.

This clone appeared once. CDR3 bases: TGTGCCAGCACAGGGTGGGGTAGGGATGAGCAGTTCTTC. Protein: CASTGWGRDEQFF. This chain connects TRBV6-5 to TRBJ2-1, with D maybe TRBD1 (5 bases). Germline V gene data show CDR1 as MNHEY and CDR2 as SVGAGI. The V end was cut by 7 bases, the J end by 8 bases, with 15 bases between. The CDR3 is 13 residues long.

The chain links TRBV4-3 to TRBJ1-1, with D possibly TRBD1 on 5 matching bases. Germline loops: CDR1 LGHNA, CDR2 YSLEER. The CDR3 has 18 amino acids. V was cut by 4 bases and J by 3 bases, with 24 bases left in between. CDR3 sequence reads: CASSPYTARDGMHTEAFF. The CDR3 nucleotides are TGCGCCAGCAGCCCATACACAGCACGGGACGGGATGCACACTGAAGCTTTCTTT.

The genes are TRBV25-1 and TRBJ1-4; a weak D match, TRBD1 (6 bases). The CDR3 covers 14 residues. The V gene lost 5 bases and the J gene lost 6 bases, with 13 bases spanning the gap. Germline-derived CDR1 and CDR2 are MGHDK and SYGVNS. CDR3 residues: CASSSLSGDEKLFF. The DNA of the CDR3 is TGTGCCAGCAGTTCGCTTTCAGGGGATGAAAAACTGTTTTTT.

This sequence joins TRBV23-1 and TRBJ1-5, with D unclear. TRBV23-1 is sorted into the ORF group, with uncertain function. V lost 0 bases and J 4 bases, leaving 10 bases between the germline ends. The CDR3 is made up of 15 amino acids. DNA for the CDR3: TGCGCCAGCAGTCAATCGATCGGGGTTAATCAGCCCCAGCATTTT. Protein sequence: CASSQSIGVNQPQHF.